These 32 T cell receptor beta chains share one sample of origin, sequenced in a study of T cell changes during pregnancy in multiple sclerosis. Measured with immunoSEQ multiplex PCR; TCRdb has only the in-frame clones, and not every one. In the table there are tens of thousands of clones, over 80% of which are singletons. The sample consisted of CD8+ T cells from peripheral blood mononuclear cells, taken in the third trimester of pregnancy. The receptors stem from a female donor with multiple sclerosis, enrolled in a pregnancy study.

This chain links TRBV20-1 with TRBJ1-1; 9 nucleotides align to TRBD1. V lost 5 bases to trimming and J lost 10 bases; unmatched junction nucleotides: 2. The germline V gene encodes CDR1 DFQATT and CDR2 SNEGSKA (reference sequence). The CDR3 runs 10 residues. CDR3 sequence: CSAGTGLAFF. In nucleotides, the CDR3 is TGCAGTGCTGGGACAGGGTTAGCTTTCTTT.

This chain connects TRBV10-3 to TRBJ1-5, with D hard to call. Deletions cut 4 bases from V and 8 bases from J, with 18 bases between. The CDR3 contains 15 residues. Germline assignment: CDR1 ENHRY and CDR2 SYGVKD. CDR3 loop: CAISGGDRETEPQHF. CDR3 nucleotide sequence: TGTGCCATCAGTGGGGGAGACCGAGAAACGGAGCCCCAGCATTTT.

The rearrangement uses TRBV18 and TRBJ1-1; TRBD1 might be the D (5 bases). CDR3 size: 17 residues. Between the trimmed V and J ends, which lost 6 bases and 1 base, there was a span of 21 bases. Germline CDR1 is KGHSH and CDR2 is LQKENI. In DNA, the CDR3 is TGTGCCAGCTCTCCCCCCCCAGGGAGGAGTGGGAACACTGAAGCTTTCTTT. This translates into CASSPPPGRSGNTEAFF.

The chain joins TRBV19 to TRBJ2-1; the D gene is possibly TRBD2 (6 bases). The CDR3 consists of 14 residues. V shed 5 bases and J shed 6 bases, with 14 bases lying between them. The germline V gene has CDR1 LNHDA and CDR2 SQIVND (reference sequence). CDR3 in amino acids: CASSDQGGGNEQFF. The CDR3 DNA reads TGTGCCAGTAGTGACCAGGGAGGCGGCAATGAGCAGTTCTTC. Variable domain in full (rest from reference TRBV19 and TRBJ2-1): DGGITQSPKYLFRKEGQNVTLSCEQNLNHDAMYWYRQDPGQGLRLIYYSQIVNDFQKGDIAEGYSVSREKKESFPLTVTSAQKNPTAFYLCASSDQGGGNEQFFGPGTRLTVL.

The V gene is TRBV2, the J gene TRBJ1-5; the D gene is possibly TRBD1 (6 bases). The CDR3 loop spans 15 amino acids. Germline values: CDR1 SNHLY, CDR2 FYNNEI. The V gene lost 6 bases and the J gene lost 6 bases, with 18 bases spanning the gap. CDR3 region: CASRSLGGGGQPQHF. CDR3 DNA sequence: TGTGCCAGCAGGTCATTAGGGGGGGGCGGTCAGCCCCAGCATTTT.

The CDR3 coding sequence is TGTGCCAGCAGTTACAGGGGCAGTATCGAAGCTTTCTTT. Amino acid sequence: CASSYRGSIEAFF. The gene calls are TRBV27 and TRBJ1-1; 7 nucleotides line up with TRBD1. Looked up from germline, CDR1 is MNHEY and CDR2 is SMNVEV (reference sequence). The CDR3 totals 13 residues. Trimming at V came to 4 bases and at J to 8 bases, leaving 7 bases not matched to a gene.

The chain is built from TRBV7-6 and TRBJ2-7, with D possibly being TRBD2 (5 bases). V gave up 0 bases and J gave up 5 bases, with 8 bases separating them. Germline loops: CDR1 SGHVS, CDR2 FNYEAQ. CDR3 size: 13 residues. CDR3 bases: TGTGCCAGCAGCTTAGCGCGGGCGAACGAGCAGTACTTC. This sequence encodes CASSLARANEQYF.

V is TRBV11-2 and J is TRBJ2-1; the match to TRBD2 covers 9 bases. The CDR3 has 15 amino acids. Trimming cost V 3 bases and J 5 bases; bases outside gene matches: 5. The V gene's germline CDR1 is SGHAT and CDR2 FQNNGV. The CDR3 protein is CASSFPSGIDNEQFF. CDR3 DNA sequence: TGTGCCAGCAGCTTTCCTAGCGGGATTGACAATGAGCAGTTCTTC. Using reference TRBV11-2 and TRBJ2-1 for the parts outside the CDR3, the full variable domain is EAGVAQSPRYKIIEKRQSVAFWCNPISGHATLYWYQQILGQGPKLLIQFQNNGVVDDSQLPKDRFSAERLKGVDSTLKIQPAKLEDSAVYLCASSFPSGIDNEQFFGPGTRLTVL.

This chain joins TRBV7-9 and TRBJ1-1, with D unclear. The CDR3 runs to 14 residues. CDR1 SEHNR and CDR2 FQNEAQ come from the germline V gene (reference sequence). Trimming removed 6 bases from V and 0 bases from J, with 11 bases in between. In DNA form, the CDR3 reads TGTGCCAGCAGTAACGGGAGGATGAACACTGAAGCTTTCTTT. This sequence encodes CASSNGRMNTEAFF. Together with reference TRBV7-9 and TRBJ1-1, the CDR3 gives the full variable domain: DTGVSQNPRHKITKRGQNVTFRCDPISEHNRLYWYRQTLGQGPEFLTYFQNEAQLEKSRLLSDRFSAERPKGSFSTLEIQRTEQGDSAMYLCASSNGRMNTEAFFGQGTRLTVV.

The rearrangement joins TRBV9 to TRBJ2-7, with TRBD1 matching 8 bases. This CDR3 is built from 14 residues. Germline V gives CDR1 SGDLS, CDR2 YYNGEE. J gave up 7 bases and V 3 bases, and 9 bases lay outside the gene matches. CDR3 in amino acids: CASSEDPRGREQYF. CDR3 in DNA: TGTGCCAGCAGCGAAGACCCCAGGGGGCGTGAGCAGTACTTC.

This clone counts as medium-sized. The chain uses TRBV4-3 and TRBJ2-1, with 9 bases fitting TRBD2. The CDR3 is made up of 21 amino acids. CDR1 and CDR2 (germline): LGHNA, YSLEER. V lost 0 bases and J lost 3; bases outside the gene matches: 18. The DNA of the CDR3 is TGCGCCAGCAGCCAAGATGTGATACGGAGGGCGGGGGGGGCCGGCTACAATGAGCAGTTCTTC. It specifies CASSQDVIRRAGGAGYNEQFF.

This clone was detected only once. The chain uses TRBV25-1 and TRBJ2-3; TRBD1 matches at 8 bases. Germline lookup yields CDR1 MGHDK and CDR2 SYGVNS. The CDR3 has 16 amino acids. Germline trimming cut 4 bases from V and 4 bases from J; bases unmatched to any gene: 10. The CDR3 bases are TGTGCCAGCAGTGCTTGGACAGGGAAGCTAGCAGATACGCAGTATTTT. This encodes CASSAWTGKLADTQYF.

The chain recombines TRBV5-1 with TRBJ2-7; the D gene is possibly TRBD2 (5 bases). The V gene's germline CDR1 is SGHRS and CDR2 YFSETQ. The CDR3 has 12 amino acids. The V end was cut by 4 bases, the J end by 3 bases, with 8 bases between. CDR3 coding DNA: TGCGCCAGCAGCAAAGACTACTACGAGCAGTACTTC. This translates into CASSKDYYEQYF.

This clone was seen once. The CDR3 nucleotides are TGCGCCAGCAGCCTCAAAGGCGGGGGCGAGCAGTACTTC. This gives the protein CASSLKGGGEQYF. The V call is TRBV4-3, the J call TRBJ2-7; TRBD2 agrees at 7 bases. The CDR3 is 13 amino acids. The J segment lost 6 bases and the V segment lost 4 bases, leaving 6 bases of the junction unmatched. Germline assignment: CDR1 LGHNA and CDR2 YSLEER.

J is TRBJ2-3 and V is TRBV6-4; unclear D gene. Germline lookup yields CDR1 MRHNA and CDR2 SNTAGT. This CDR3 has 15 amino acids. The V end lost 0 bases, the J end lost 2 bases, and 9 bases lay between the germline ends. For the CDR3, the DNA is TGTGCCAGCAGTGACTCAAGCCCAAACACAGATACGCAGTATTTT. This gives the protein CASSDSSPNTDTQYF.

This clone has only one observation. The rearrangement uses TRBV7-9 and TRBJ1-2, with a weak D call TRBD1 (6 bases). This CDR3 spans 15 amino acids. Germline V gene sequence: CDR1 SEHNR, CDR2 FQNEAQ (reference sequence). Trimming stripped 1 base from V and 5 bases from J, with 14 bases between. DNA for the CDR3: TGTGCCAGCAGCTTAGGGGCAGGGGAGGGGTATGGCTACACCTTC. Its translation: CASSLGAGEGYGYTF. The full variable domain, in which reference TRBV7-9 and TRBJ1-2 provide the parts outside the CDR3, is DTGVSQNPRHKITKRGQNVTFRCDPISEHNRLYWYRQTLGQGPEFLTYFQNEAQLEKSRLLSDRFSAERPKGSFSTLEIQRTEQGDSAMYLCASSLGAGEGYGYTFGSGTRLTVV.

The rearrangement joins TRBV21-1 to TRBJ2-1; the table gives TRBD2 as D, unverified against the DNA. TRBV21-1 is tagged as a pseudogene. The CDR3 consists of 15 residues. The CDR3: CASSKDLAVYNEQFF. CDR3 nucleotides: TGTGCCAGCAGCAAAGACCTAGCGGTCTACAATGAGCAGTTCTTC.

V is TRBV11-2 and J is TRBJ2-7; 8 nucleotides align to TRBD2. Germline CDR1 reads SGHAT; CDR2 reads FQNNGV. Unmatched junction bases numbered 13, after V lost 5 bases and J lost 4 bases. This CDR3 contains 16 residues. CDR3 protein: CASSLGYEREKYEQYF. CDR3 in DNA: TGTGCCAGCAGCCTCGGTTACGAGCGGGAGAAATACGAGCAGTACTTC.

This clone has a handful of counts. The chain joins TRBV7-9 to TRBJ2-1; 9 bases match TRBD1. Germline V gene sequence: CDR1 SEHNR, CDR2 FQNEAQ (reference sequence). The CDR3 has 17 residues. V lost 5 bases and J lost 1; bases outside the gene matches: 9. The CDR3 sequence is CASSPRPGQGSYNEQFF. In DNA, the CDR3 is TGTGCCAGCAGCCCGAGACCGGGACAGGGTTCCTACAATGAGCAGTTCTTC.

V gene TRBV4-1 combines with J gene TRBJ2-5; D call uncertain. This CDR3 comprises 17 residues. V lost 0 bases and J lost 4, with 18 bases in between. Germline V gene data show CDR1 as MGHRA and CDR2 as YSYEKL. Written as DNA, the CDR3 is TGCGCCAGCAGCCAAGAAGATAGTCTTCTTTCAGGAGAGACCCAGTACTTC. Its protein product is CASSQEDSLLSGETQYF.

V gene TRBV5-1 combines with J gene TRBJ1-1; TRBD1 matches at 8 bases. V lost 4 bases to trimming and J lost 0 bases; unmatched junction nucleotides: 2. The CDR3 contains 14 residues. Germline CDR1 and CDR2: SGHRS and YFSETQ. The CDR3 region is CASSTGQVNTEAFF. CDR3 in DNA: TGCGCCAGCAGCACGGGACAGGTGAACACTGAAGCTTTCTTT.

The sample holds one count of this clone. The chain has TRBV5-4 and TRBJ2-7; 10 bases agree with TRBD2. CDR1 and CDR2 from the germline V gene are SGHNT and YYREEE (reference sequence). V gave up 0 bases and J gave up 5 bases; unmatched junction bases: 5. This CDR3 contains 15 residues. The CDR3 region has the DNA TGTGCCAGCAGCTTGGCAGCGGGAGGGCCCCACGAGCAGTACTTC. It specifies CASSLAAGGPHEQYF.

The chain joins TRBV11-2 to TRBJ2-5; a possible D gene is TRBD2 (6 bases). The CDR3 has 14 amino acids. Per the germline V gene, CDR1 is SGHAT and CDR2 is FQNNGV. V was shortened by 2 bases and J by 3 bases, with 10 bases between the two germline ends. Here the CDR3 reads CASSLFGGKETQYF. The CDR3, as DNA: TGTGCCAGCAGCTTATTCGGGGGTAAAGAGACCCAGTACTTC. The full variable domain, in which reference TRBV11-2 and TRBJ2-5 provide the parts outside the CDR3, is EAGVAQSPRYKIIEKRQSVAFWCNPISGHATLYWYQQILGQGPKLLIQFQNNGVVDDSQLPKDRFSAERLKGVDSTLKIQPAKLEDSAVYLCASSLFGGKETQYFGPGTRLLVL.

This clone has just one count. The chain joins TRBV29-1 to TRBJ1-2, with D maybe TRBD1 (5 bases). CDR1 and CDR2 (germline): SQVTM, ANQGSEA. The CDR3 runs 13 residues. V gave up 0 bases and J gave up 7 bases, with 12 bases separating them. CDR3 residues: CSVEEGGGAGYTF. The CDR3 DNA reads TGCAGCGTTGAAGAGGGGGGTGGTGCTGGCTACACCTTC.

The V and J genes are TRBV9 and TRBJ2-1; 8 bases are a match to TRBD2. The CDR3 runs to 16 residues. The germline gives CDR1 SGDLS, CDR2 YYNGEE. Trimming took 0 bases from V and 7 from J; bases not matched to a gene: 9. The CDR3 nucleotides are TGTGCCAGCAGCGTAGTTGTAGCGGGGACATTTAATGAGCAGTTCTTC. Amino acid sequence: CASSVVVAGTFNEQFF.

V gene TRBV11-2 combines with J gene TRBJ2-7; 10 bases agree with TRBD1. This CDR3 comprises 19 residues. Per the germline V gene, CDR1 is SGHAT and CDR2 is FQNNGV. J was trimmed by 0 bases and V by 4 bases; bases with no gene match: 15. The CDR3 sequence: CASSSHPGQGLLSSYEQYF. CDR3 DNA sequence: TGTGCCAGCAGCTCCCATCCGGGACAGGGGCTGTTGAGCTCCTACGAGCAGTACTTC.

The chain joins TRBV11-2 to TRBJ2-3; 10 nucleotides match TRBD1. From germline, CDR1 is SGHAT and CDR2 FQNNGV. Trimming removed 1 base from V and 1 base from J; junction bases left unmatched: 2. This CDR3 is built from 16 residues. Written as DNA, the CDR3 is TGTGCCAGCAGCTTAGCCGGGACAGGGGGCACAGATACGCAGTATTTT. Translating gives CASSLAGTGGTDTQYF.

This chain joins TRBV6-5 and TRBJ2-1; 7 nucleotides line up with TRBD1. The junction had 2 bases not matched to a gene; V was cut back by 0 bases and J by 9 bases. This CDR3 is built from 13 residues. Germline CDR1 reads MNHEY; CDR2 reads SVGAGI. CDR3 sequence reads: CASSYSGGSEQFF. The CDR3 nucleotides are TGTGCCAGCAGTTACTCAGGGGGCAGTGAGCAGTTCTTC.

V is TRBV9 and J is TRBJ2-1; no reliable D call. Germline V gives CDR1 SGDLS, CDR2 YYNGEE. V lost 0 bases, J lost 6 bases, and 10 bases lay in between. The CDR3 covers 14 residues. In nucleotides, the CDR3 is TGTGCCAGCAGCGTAGTTACAGCCCCCAATGAGCAGTTCTTC. Protein product: CASSVVTAPNEQFF.

This clone appeared a single time. This chain uses TRBV5-1 with TRBJ1-1; D gene unclear. Trimming pared 1 base from V and 6 bases from J, leaving 13 bases between. The germline V gene has CDR1 SGHRS and CDR2 YFSETQ. This CDR3 has 14 amino acids. The CDR3 sequence is CASSLLYHSAEAFF. The CDR3 DNA reads TGCGCCAGCAGCTTGTTATATCATTCGGCTGAAGCTTTCTTT.

This chain connects TRBV5-4 to TRBJ2-7; 8 bases are a match to TRBD2. The CDR3 has 13 amino acids. CDR1 and CDR2 (germline): SGHNT, YYREEE (reference sequence). The V gene end was trimmed by 2 bases and the J gene end by 5 bases; junction bases not matched to a gene: 3. CDR3 region: CASSFSGGNEQYF. The CDR3 bases are TGTGCCAGCAGCTTTTCGGGGGGGAACGAGCAGTACTTC. Using reference TRBV5-4 and TRBJ2-7 for the parts outside the CDR3, the full variable domain is ETGVTQSPTHLIKTRGQQVTLRCSSQSGHNTVSWYQQALGQGPQFIFQYYREEENGRGNFPPRFSGLQFPNYSSELNVNALELDDSALYLCASSFSGGNEQYFGPGTRLTVT.

J is TRBJ2-1 and V is TRBV9; perhaps TRBD2 as D (5 bases). The CDR3 runs to 16 residues. Germline CDR1 reads SGDLS; CDR2 reads YYNGEE. The ends were cut back, 4 bases at V and 0 bases at J, with 14 bases in the middle. The CDR3, as DNA: TGTGCCAGCAGCCTCACGAGTGGGAGCTCCTACAATGAGCAGTTCTTC. This codes for CASSLTSGSSYNEQFF.